The next 26 T cell receptor beta chains were all read from a single sample in a study of cytomegalovirus exposure and HLA in healthy donors. Primers for the PCR totalled 60 Vbeta and 13 Jbeta. The method was immunoSEQ multiplex PCR; TCRdb's version includes in-frame clones alone and lacks a portion of them. The sample records 140,000 to 150,000 clones, around four fifths being singletons. The sample comprised PBMCs. Receptor source: a woman in her sixties in good health and CMV-seropositive.

V and J are TRBV4-2 and TRBJ2-3; TRBD2 matches at 14 bases. V shed 3 bases, J shed 7 bases, and the junction held 12 bases outside the gene matches. Germline V CDR1 and CDR2: LGHNA, YNFKEQ. There are 18 residues in the CDR3. CDR3 in DNA: TGTGCCAGCAGCCAGGACGGGACTAGCGGGAGTCTGTTGAATACGCAGTATTTT. Amino acids: CASSQDGTSGSLLNTQYF.

This chain uses TRBV6-5 with TRBJ2-3; possible D gene TRBD1, 5 bases. The CDR3 loop spans 13 amino acids. Trimming stripped 6 bases from V and 2 bases from J, with 9 bases between. Per the germline V gene, CDR1 is MNHEY and CDR2 is SVGAGI. CDR3 sequence reads: CASRRGNTDTQYF. The CDR3 DNA reads as TGTGCCAGCAGAAGGGGCAACACAGATACGCAGTATTTT.

V gene TRBV28 combines with J gene TRBJ2-7; 9 bases are shared with TRBD2. V shed 7 bases, J shed 1 base, and the junction held 8 bases outside the gene matches. CDR1 MDHEN and CDR2 SYDVKM come from the germline V gene. This CDR3 spans 15 amino acids. CDR3 coding DNA: TGTGCCAGCATGGGCAGCCTAGCGGGATCCTACGAGCAGTACTTC. Its translation is CASMGSLAGSYEQYF.

This clone appeared a single time. The rearrangement joins TRBV6-6 to TRBJ2-1; TRBD1 matches at 7 bases. The germline CDR1 and CDR2 sequences are MNHNY and SVGAGI (reference sequence). This CDR3 contains 16 residues. The V gene end was trimmed by 10 bases and the J gene end by 5 bases; junction bases not matched to a gene: 17. The CDR3 nucleotides read TGTGCCACCTTACCTTTCCCCGGACAGGTCCACAATGAGCAGTTCTTC. This translates into CATLPFPGQVHNEQFF.

V and J are TRBV28 and TRBJ1-1; 9 bases map to TRBD1. Germline CDR1 is MDHEN and CDR2 is SYDVKM. The CDR3 has 13 amino acids. V trimming: 5 bases; J trimming: 10 bases; junction bases outside the gene matches: 8. In DNA, the CDR3 is TGTGCCAGCAGTCAACAGGGGGCGCGAGGAGCTTTCTTT. It translates to CASSQQGARGAFF. Full variable domain (missing parts from reference TRBV28 and TRBJ1-1): DVKVTQSSRYLVKRTGEKVFLECVQDMDHENMFWYRQDPGLGLRLIYFSYDVKMKEKGDIPEGYSVSREKKERFSLILESASTNQTSMYLCASSQQGARGAFFGQGTRLTVV.

CDR3 coding DNA: TGCGCCAGCAGCCTTCTTATGGGACTCTATGAGCAGTTCTTC. It codes for CASSLLMGLYEQFF. The genes are TRBV4-3 and TRBJ2-1; D perhaps matches TRBD2 (6 bases). Trimming took 4 bases from V and 8 from J, leaving 15 bases between them. CDR1 and CDR2 from the germline V gene are LGHNA and YSLEER. This CDR3 has 14 amino acids.

The chain links TRBV12-5 to TRBJ2-7; 9 bases map to TRBD2. Trimming removed 5 bases from V and 2 bases from J; junction bases left unmatched: 7. Germline assignment: CDR1 LGHNT and CDR2 FRNRAP. The CDR3 totals 15 residues. CDR3 residues: CASGPRTSATYEQYF. The CDR3 bases are TGTGCTAGTGGTCCACGGACTAGCGCGACCTACGAGCAGTACTTC.

This chain connects TRBV19 to TRBJ1-5, with 8 bases aligning to TRBD1. V gave up 6 bases and J gave up 3 bases; unmatched junction bases: 7. CDR3 size: 15 residues. Germline V lookup: CDR1 LNHDA, CDR2 SQIVND (reference sequence). CDR3 amino acids: CASRQTGVVNQPQHF. The CDR3 DNA reads as TGTGCCAGTAGGCAGACAGGGGTCGTCAATCAGCCCCAGCATTTT.

The chain links TRBV18 to TRBJ2-1, with 9 nucleotides matching TRBD2. Looked up from germline, CDR1 is KGHSH and CDR2 is LQKENI. The CDR3 has 16 amino acids. The J segment lost 8 bases and the V segment lost 0 bases, leaving 8 bases of the junction unmatched. The CDR3 nucleotides read TGTGCCAGCTCACCACCATTCCCTAGCGGGAATCATGAGCAGTTCTTC. This encodes CASSPPFPSGNHEQFF.

The chain is built from TRBV19 and TRBJ2-1, with 8 bases aligning to TRBD1. V lost 4 bases to trimming and J lost 3 bases; unmatched junction nucleotides: 5. The CDR3 has 15 residues. Germline-derived CDR1 and CDR2 are LNHDA and SQIVND (reference sequence). This CDR3 reads CASSTRGQGYNEQFF. The CDR3 DNA reads TGTGCCAGTAGTACCCGTGGACAGGGCTACAATGAGCAGTTCTTC.

The chain recombines TRBV5-1 with TRBJ1-2, with 9 bases aligning to TRBD1. The CDR3 is made up of 16 amino acids. Germline V CDR1 and CDR2: SGHRS, YFSETQ. The junction had 4 bases not matched to a gene; V was cut back by 0 bases and J by 1 base. CDR3: CASSLEGTGSNYGYTF. The DNA of the CDR3 is TGCGCCAGCAGCTTGGAGGGGACAGGGAGTAACTATGGCTACACCTTC.

V usage is TRBV28 and J usage is TRBJ2-5, with D maybe TRBD1 (5 bases). Deletions cut 7 bases from V and 4 bases from J, with 10 bases between. The CDR3 length is 12 residues. Germline V CDR1 and CDR2: MDHEN, SYDVKM. The CDR3 loop reads CASNQGGETQYF. In nucleotides, the CDR3 is TGTGCCAGCAACCAGGGTGGAGAGACCCAGTACTTC.

The rearrangement uses TRBV4-3 and TRBJ2-7; 16 nucleotides match TRBD2. The CDR3 is 16 amino acids. Trimming at V came to 3 bases and at J to 6 bases, leaving 5 bases not matched to a gene. Germline CDR1 LGHNA, CDR2 YSLEER. CDR3 residues: CASSQGTSGRALEQYF. The CDR3 DNA follows: TGCGCCAGCAGCCAGGGGACTAGCGGGAGGGCTCTCGAGCAGTACTTC.

This rearrangement joins TRBV30 to TRBJ2-5; weak D call: TRBD2 (6 bases). The CDR3 has 15 amino acids. From germline, CDR1 is GTSNPN and CDR2 SVGIG (reference sequence). V shed 2 bases and J shed 5 bases, with 18 bases lying between them. The CDR3 loop reads CAWSYLTGGGETQYF. CDR3 bases: TGTGCCTGGAGTTACCTGACTGGCGGAGGGGAGACCCAGTACTTC. The whole variable domain, filled in from reference TRBV30 and TRBJ2-5, reads SQTIHQWPATLVQPVGSPLSLECTVEGTSNPNLYWYRQAAGRGLQLLFYSVGIGQISSEVPQNLSASRPQDRQFILSSKKLLLSDSGFYLCAWSYLTGGGETQYFGPGTRLLVL.

This chain links TRBV25-1 with TRBJ1-4; no reliable D call. The CDR3 is made up of 13 amino acids. V gave up 8 bases and J gave up 4 bases, with 11 bases separating them. Germline V CDR1 and CDR2: MGHDK, SYGVNS. As DNA, the CDR3 is TGTGCCAGCCACGGGAGAGTTAATGAAAAACTGTTTTTT. It specifies CASHGRVNEKLFF.

J is TRBJ2-1 and V is TRBV4-1; D ambiguous. V was pared by 3 bases and J by 0 bases, with 9 bases between. This CDR3 has 15 residues. CDR1 is MGHRA and CDR2 is YSYEKL in the germline V gene. In DNA form, the CDR3 reads TGCGCCAGCAGCCAGCAGGCGAGCTCCTACAATGAGCAGTTCTTC. This gives the protein CASSQQASSYNEQFF.

The rearrangement uses TRBV5-1 and TRBJ1-5; D perhaps matches TRBD1 (5 bases). The germline gives CDR1 SGHRS, CDR2 YFSETQ. V was trimmed by 0 bases and J by 4 bases, leaving 8 bases between them. The CDR3 runs to 14 residues. The CDR3 is CASSLGGGNQPQHF. Written as DNA, the CDR3 is TGCGCCAGCAGCTTGGGCGGGGGGAATCAGCCCCAGCATTTT. Using reference TRBV5-1 and TRBJ1-5 for the parts outside the CDR3, the full variable domain is KAGVTQTPRYLIKTRGQQVTLSCSPISGHRSVSWYQQTPGQGLQFLFEYFSETQRNKGNFPGRFSGRQFSNSRSEMNVSTLELGDSALYLCASSLGGGNQPQHFGDGTRLSIL.

This chain connects TRBV28 to TRBJ2-7; the D is unclear. The CDR3 sequence is 11 residues long. CDR1 is MDHEN and CDR2 is SYDVKM in the germline V gene. Trimming pared 3 bases from V and 5 bases from J, leaving 5 bases between. CDR3 amino acids: CASSFRDEQYF. The CDR3 DNA reads as TGTGCCAGCAGTTTCCGCGACGAGCAGTACTTC.

The genes are TRBV18 and TRBJ2-3; 7 bases fit TRBD1. This CDR3 has 16 residues. V lost 1 base, J lost 0 bases, and 4 bases stayed unmatched. In germline, CDR1 is KGHSH, CDR2 LQKENI. CDR3 nucleotide sequence: TGTGCCAGCTCACCACGCGACAGGGTCAGCACAGATACGCAGTATTTT. It specifies CASSPRDRVSTDTQYF. Using reference TRBV18 and TRBJ2-3 for the parts outside the CDR3, the full variable domain is NAGVMQNPRHLVRRRGQEARLRCSPMKGHSHVYWYRQLPEEGLKFMVYLQKENIIDESGMPKERFSAEFPKEGPSILRIQQVVRGDSAAYFCASSPRDRVSTDTQYFGPGTRLTVL.

The chain combines TRBV5-1 with TRBJ2-1; D gene unclear. CDR1 SGHRS and CDR2 YFSETQ come from the germline V gene. V lost 1 base and J lost 10, with 9 bases in between. CDR3 length equals 12 residues. CDR3 sequence (DNA): TGCGCCAGCAGCTTGTGGAGTAGCGAGCAGTTCTTC. Translated, it gives CASSLWSSEQFF.

The genes are TRBV10-3 and TRBJ1-5, with 7 bases fitting TRBD1. From germline, CDR1 is ENHRY and CDR2 SYGVKD. This CDR3 is 14 amino acids long. The ends lost 4 bases at V and 6 bases at J; junction bases unmatched: 6. Written as DNA, the CDR3 is TGTGCCATCAGTGGGGAGACAGGGTTTCAGCCCCAGCATTTT. Encoded protein: CAISGETGFQPQHF.

The chain couples TRBV19 to TRBJ1-1; maybe TRBD1 (5 bases). The CDR3 loop spans 15 amino acids. Between the trimmed V and J ends, which lost 4 bases and 0 bases, there was a span of 12 bases. Per the germline V gene, CDR1 is LNHDA and CDR2 is SQIVND (reference sequence). The CDR3 DNA reads as TGTGCCAGTAGTAGAAGACAGCAAGTGAACACTGAAGCTTTCTTT. It translates to CASSRRQQVNTEAFF.

The V gene is TRBV30, the J gene TRBJ1-1, with D perhaps TRBD1 (5 bases). The germline CDR1 and CDR2 sequences are GTSNPN and SVGIG (reference sequence). The CDR3 is 14 residues long. Trimming stripped 4 bases from V and 3 bases from J, with 15 bases between. CDR3 DNA sequence: TGTGCCTGGAAGTACAGGAATAGGGACACTGAAGCTTTCTTT. Its protein product is CAWKYRNRDTEAFF.

The chain has TRBV11-3 and TRBJ2-7; 8 bases fit TRBD1. The CDR3 sequence is 14 residues long. Germline assignment: CDR1 SGHNT and CDR2 YENEEA. V lost 5 bases to trimming and J lost 2 bases; unmatched junction nucleotides: 5. CDR3 nucleotide sequence: TGTGCCAGCAGCCCGGGACAGGCGCCCTACGAGCAGTACTTC. Translation gives CASSPGQAPYEQYF.

The gene calls are TRBV11-2 and TRBJ1-2; no definite D call. Germline V gene lookup returns CDR1 SGHAT and CDR2 FQNNGV. The CDR3 runs to 14 residues. Trimming cost V 1 base and J 6 bases, with 12 bases left between them. The CDR3 DNA reads as TGTGCCAGCAGCTTAGCGGGGAATAGCGATGGCTACACCTTC. This encodes CASSLAGNSDGYTF.

The chain is built from TRBV7-9 and TRBJ1-1; D is possibly TRBD1 (5 bases). Germline V gene data show CDR1 as SEHNR and CDR2 as FQNEAQ (reference sequence). The CDR3 contains 14 residues. V dropped 8 bases and J dropped 4 bases, with 17 bases sitting between them. The CDR3 nucleotides are TGTGCCAGCGCTATTATGGGGGACTTCACTGAAGCTTTCTTT. Encoded protein: CASAIMGDFTEAFF.